A selection of T cell receptor beta chains follows, all from one sample in a study of HIV-infected patients and healthy controls. TCRdb passed the 5' RACE reads through MiXCR, listing each CDR3 protein once. The data contain around 6,000 distinct CDR3 sequences, around 25% of them seen just once; the ten biggest clones take up around 25%. Material: blood, obtained before antiretroviral therapy. Source of these receptors: an adult with HIV infection. Both conserved end residues are part of each CDR3.

v_call cdr3_aa
TRBV7-3 CASSKTGDGSYEQYF
TRBV5-1 CASSPDSKNEQFF
TRBV5-1 CASTRGRRDSNEKLFF
TRBV11-2 CASRGRGAGSGNTIYF
TRBV4-1 CASSQESVNEAFF
TRBV11-2 CASSLGDRPQETQYF
TRBV5-1 CASSRTGGNQPQHF
TRBV5-1 CATRGPDGYTF
TRBV24-1 CATSDLGGSNTGELFF
TRBV20-1 CSARDPLRGVSNTGELFF
TRBV6-5 CASSYFARGTNSPLHF
TRBV6-5 CASSYSYGGGSNQPQRF
TRBV6-5 CASSYPTGGEQYF
TRBV12-3/TRBV12-4 CASSFPRGRADTQYF
TRBV19 CASSSTGTGGNQPQHF
TRBV4-2 CASSPWGGQGYEQYF
TRBV28 CASRASGTPYGYF
TRBV18 CASSFAGPPDNEQYF
TRBV20-1 CSARGADRVDFYNEQFF
TRBV4-1 CASSQDRYYGYTF
TRBV5-1 CASSLTGTTDTQYF
TRBV6-5 CASSPGQGRFF
TRBV6-6 CASSRIEVQAEAFF
TRBV12-3/TRBV12-4 CASSLSSKSNQPQHF
TRBV7-2 CASSLERGVLGELFF
TRBV7-3 CASSLGGEDTQYF
TRBV6-2/TRBV6-3 CASSYSPYGGLSGWPETQYF
TRBV4-2 CASSPDSSYEQYF
TRBV30 CAWSSAGLINSPLHF
TRBV20-1 CSAAGTVEETQYF
TRBV11-2 CASSLLADQETQYF
TRBV3-1 CASSQGPAGNYEQYF
TRBV5-1 CASSLWSPSGKNIQYF
TRBV6-5 CASSYRDRLNTEAFF
TRBV11-2 CGYGQGASGNTIYF
TRBV6-1 CASHGTAYDTQYF